The table lists the clone carrying this T cell receptor beta chain with many counts. Through MiXCR, TCRdb re-clonotyped the PCR reads. The data contain about 53,000 clones, 20% of them singletons. These data originate in a study of metastatic and nonmetastatic thyroid tumors. No patient received treatment before thyroid surgery. The sample taken for sequencing was blood. This TCR derives from a female donor with papillary thyroid cancer or a benign thyroid nodule (not recorded which). Some clones in this sample may be carry-over from other donors' samples.

CDR3 nucleotide sequence: TGTGCCAGCAGTCCTGGGGGATACGGCTACAATGAGCAGTTCTTC. Protein product: CASSPGGYGYNEQFF. V is TRBV9 and J is TRBJ2-1, with D perhaps being TRBD1 or TRBD2 (5 bases each). Trimming took 5 bases from V and 3 from J, leaving 15 bases between them. Germline loops: CDR1 SGDLS, CDR2 YYNGEE. This CDR3 is built from 15 residues.